These 5 T cell receptor beta chains were all obtained from the same sample, sequenced in a study of OX40 agonist ivuxolimab in advanced cancers. The protocol was immunoSEQ multiplex PCR, while the TCRdb copy is restricted to in-frame clones and leaves out a portion. In the table there are over 40,000 clones, 84% of which are singletons. The specimen was CD4+ or CD8+ T cells sorted from blood, collected in a trial of the OX40 agonist ivuxolimab. The source of these receptors is an adult with an advanced solid tumor such as melanoma, head and neck, liver or kidney cancer.

The V call is TRBV18, the J call TRBJ1-1; 8 bases agree with TRBD1. This CDR3 region has 15 residues. The V and J ends lost 6 bases and 4 bases, in that order; junction bases with no gene match: 10. From germline, CDR1 is KGHSH and CDR2 LQKENI. CDR3 amino acids: CASSQGGQGGTEAFF. The CDR3, as DNA: TGTGCCAGCTCCCAGGGCGGACAGGGAGGCACTGAAGCTTTCTTT.

The CDR3 sequence: CSIRTGQSYEQYF. In nucleotides, the CDR3 is TGCAGCATAAGGACAGGGCAAAGCTACGAGCAGTACTTC. The V and J genes are TRBV29-1 and TRBJ2-7; 8 bases are shared with TRBD1. The CDR3 sequence is 13 residues long. Germline loops: CDR1 SQVTM, CDR2 ANQGSEA. The ends lost 8 bases at V and 3 bases at J; junction bases unmatched: 9.

This rearrangement joins TRBV2 to TRBJ2-7, with a possible D match to TRBD1 (6 bases). Germline V gene lookup returns CDR1 SNHLY and CDR2 FYNNEI. Deletions cut 6 bases from V and 2 bases from J, with 11 bases between. There are 13 residues in the CDR3. The DNA of the CDR3 is TGTGCCAGCAGAGACAGGAGGCCCTACGAGCAGTACTTC. This encodes CASRDRRPYEQYF.

The rearrangement links TRBV25-1 to TRBJ1-1; 9 positions match TRBD1. The CDR3 loop spans 15 amino acids. Germline V gene data show CDR1 as MGHDK and CDR2 as SYGVNS. Unmatched junction bases numbered 6, after V lost 6 bases and J lost 1 base. As DNA, the CDR3 is TGTGCCAGCAGCTCCCCGGGACAGGGGAACACTGAAGCTTTCTTT. This gives the protein CASSSPGQGNTEAFF. Together with reference TRBV25-1 and TRBJ1-1, the CDR3 gives the full variable domain: EADIYQTPRYLVIGTGKKITLECSQTMGHDKMYWYQQDPGMELHLIHYSYGVNSTEKGDLSSESTVSRIRTEHFPLTLESARPSHTSQYLCASSSPGQGNTEAFFGQGTRLTVV.

V usage is TRBV11-3 and J usage is TRBJ2-1; D is possibly TRBD1 (5 bases). The CDR3 sequence is 16 residues long. Trimming took off 5 bases at V and 8 bases at J, with 22 bases between the two ends. Germline V gene sequence: CDR1 SGHNT, CDR2 YENEEA. CDR3 sequence (DNA): TGTGCCAGCAGCCACACCAAGATGGCAGGGCACGATGAGCAGTTCTTC. This translates into CASSHTKMAGHDEQFF.